This T cell receptor (beta chain) was sequenced for a study of T cell responses to AZD1222 COVID-19 vaccine. In the study overall: Second-dose groups at about 4 or about 12 weeks were pooled.

Study results and limitations: The reported proportion of spike-specific TCRs targeting unmutated variant regions was nearly half. Donors were mostly white British, more females; clonal diversity possibly underestimated. Baseline serology detected seropositivity in only 5 to 7 AZD1222 recipients.

Germline V gene lookup returns CDR1 MNHEY and CDR2 SMNVEV (reference sequence). V lost 4 bases, J lost 4 bases, and 6 bases stayed unmatched. CDR3 size: 15 residues. Turning to this clone: Its target is not known.

TCRdb's table, derived via immunoSEQ multiplex PCR, lists solely in-frame clones and lacks some. The repertoire consists of about 160,000 clones, with about 88% occurring once and the leading ten covering around 5.5%. This clonotype originated in an adult in good health. The chain uses TRBV27 and TRBJ1-2, with 10 nucleotides matching TRBD1. This specimen was peripheral blood, taken on day 0 of AZD1222 vaccination. The CDR3 loop is CASSSAGQGFYGYTF. The CDR3 coding sequence is TGTGCCAGCAGTTCTGCGGGACAGGGGTTCTATGGCTACACCTTC.